This T cell receptor beta chain was obtained from a study of T cells after yellow fever vaccination. Study results and limitations: Sorted repertoires could include abundant contaminating clonotypes from bulk cells. When the response was secondary, it was weaker but reached its peak faster, day 5 versus 15. Primary-vaccination clones mostly resurfaced post-booster (about 96% CD4, 85% to 90% CD8).

TCR cDNA, made by 5'RACE template switching, carried an added universal primer site and UMIs. TCRdb passed the 5' RACE reads through MiXCR, listing each CDR3 protein once. The table shows 360,000 or so distinct CDR3 sequences, with about 9.9% occurring only once. This CDR3 is built from 14 residues. Germline lookup yields CDR1 MDHEN and CDR2 SYDVKM. V lost 8 bases, J lost 11 bases, and 24 bases lay in between. On this clonotype: Antigen: not known.

The rearrangement joins TRBV28 to TRBJ1-1; a weak D match, TRBD1 (6 bases). The TCR was taken from a man aged 18-30 years who received the YFV17D yellow fever vaccine. The sequences come from PBMCs, collected on the day of the first yellow fever vaccination. The CDR3 nucleotides are TGTGCCAGCCGTCCAGGGTGGGGGGGCGCAGGGGCTTTCTTT. Its protein product is CASRPGWGGAGAFF.